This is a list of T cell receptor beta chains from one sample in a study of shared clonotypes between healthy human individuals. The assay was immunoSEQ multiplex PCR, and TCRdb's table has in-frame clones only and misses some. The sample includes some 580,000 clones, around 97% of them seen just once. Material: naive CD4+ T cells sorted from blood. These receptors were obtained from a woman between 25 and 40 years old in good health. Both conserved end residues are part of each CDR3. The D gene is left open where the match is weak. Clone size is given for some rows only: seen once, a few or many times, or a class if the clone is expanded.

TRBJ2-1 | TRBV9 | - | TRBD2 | TGTGCCAGCAGCGAAGCGGGAGGGCCCATCTATGAGCAGTTCTTC | CASSEAGGPIYEQFF
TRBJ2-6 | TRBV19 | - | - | TGTGCCAGCGGGCCCTATTCAAACTCTGGGGCCAACGTCCTGACTTTC | CASGPYSNSGANVLTF
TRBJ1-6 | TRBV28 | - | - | TGTGCCAGCAGTTTCATATACAGGGTAGTGAGCAATTCACCCCTCCACTTT | CASSFIYRVVSNSPLHF
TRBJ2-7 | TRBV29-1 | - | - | TGCAGCGTTGGACAGGTCTACGAGCAGTACTTC | CSVGQVYEQYF
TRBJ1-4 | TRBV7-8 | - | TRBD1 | TGTGCCAGCAGCTGGATGGACAGGGGGCGGGCTAATGAAAAACTGTTTTTT | CASSWMDRGRANEKLFF
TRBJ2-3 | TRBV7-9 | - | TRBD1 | TGTGCCAGCAGCTTGACGGGACAGGGGAGGGATACGCAGTATTTT | CASSLTGQGRDTQYF
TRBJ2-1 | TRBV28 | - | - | TGTGCCAGCAGTTTGGGGCAGGGGAGGCCTGCTACAATCAATGAGCAGTTCTTC | CASSLGQGRPATINEQFF
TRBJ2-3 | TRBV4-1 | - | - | TGCGCCAGCAGCCAATCTTGGATTGCTGCGCGGGGCTTGTCAGATACGCAGTATTTT | CASSQSWIAARGLSDTQYF
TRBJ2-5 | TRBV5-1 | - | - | TGCGCCAGCAGCCCACTTCCCGGGGGTCCCCAAGAGACCCAGTACTTC | CASSPLPGGPQETQYF
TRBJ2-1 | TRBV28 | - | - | TGTGCCAGCAGTCCTCGGAGGACACCGACTTACAATGAGCAGTTCTTC | CASSPRRTPTYNEQFF
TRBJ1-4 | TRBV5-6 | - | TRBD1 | TGTGCCAGCAGAACTCAGGGGGCAGGCGAAAAACTGTTTTTT | CASRTQGAGEKLFF
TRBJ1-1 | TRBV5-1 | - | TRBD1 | TGCGCCAGCAGCTCGGGACAGGGCCTCACTGAAGCTTTCTTT | CASSSGQGLTEAFF
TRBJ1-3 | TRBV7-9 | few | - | TGTGCCAGCAGCGGGGTTTCCGGAAACACCATATATTTT | CASSGVSGNTIYF
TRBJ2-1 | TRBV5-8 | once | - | TGTGCCAGCAGCTTGAACGGGGGTTCCTACAATGAGCAGTTCTTC | CASSLNGGSYNEQFF